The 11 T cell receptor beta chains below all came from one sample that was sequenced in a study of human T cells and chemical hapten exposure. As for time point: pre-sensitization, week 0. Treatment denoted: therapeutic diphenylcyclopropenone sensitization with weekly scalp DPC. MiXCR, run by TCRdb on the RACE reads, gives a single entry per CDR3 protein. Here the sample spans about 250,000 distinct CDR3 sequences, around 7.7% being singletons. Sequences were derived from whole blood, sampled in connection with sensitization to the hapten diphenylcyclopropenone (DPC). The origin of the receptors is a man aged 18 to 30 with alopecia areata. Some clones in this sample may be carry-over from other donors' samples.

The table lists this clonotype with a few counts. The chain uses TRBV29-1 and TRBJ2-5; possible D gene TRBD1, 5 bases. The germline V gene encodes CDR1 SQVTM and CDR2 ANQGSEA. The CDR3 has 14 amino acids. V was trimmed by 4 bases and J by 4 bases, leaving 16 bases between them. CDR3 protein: CSVVGRVIRETQYF. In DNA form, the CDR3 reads TGCAGCGTTGTCGGCAGGGTAATACGAGAGACCCAGTACTTC.

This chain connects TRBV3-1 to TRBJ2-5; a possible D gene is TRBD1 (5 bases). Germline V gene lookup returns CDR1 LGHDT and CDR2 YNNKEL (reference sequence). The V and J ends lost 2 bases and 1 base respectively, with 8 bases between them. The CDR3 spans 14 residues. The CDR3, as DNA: TGTGCCAGCAGCCAACCCCAGGGCCAAGAGACCCAGTACTTC. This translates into CASSQPQGQETQYF.

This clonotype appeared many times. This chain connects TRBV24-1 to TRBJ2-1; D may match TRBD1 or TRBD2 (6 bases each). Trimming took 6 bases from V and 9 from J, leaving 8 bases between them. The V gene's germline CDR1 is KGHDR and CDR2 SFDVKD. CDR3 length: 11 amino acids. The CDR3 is CATSTGAEQFF. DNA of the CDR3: TGTGCCACCAGTACGGGGGCTGAGCAGTTCTTC.

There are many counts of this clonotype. Here the CDR3 DNA reads TGCGCCAGCAGTGAGAGTACAGGGATGGGAAACACCATATATTTT. It codes for CASSESTGMGNTIYF. This sequence joins TRBV10-2 and TRBJ1-3; D might be TRBD1 (6 bases). The CDR3 is made up of 15 amino acids. Germline loops: CDR1 WSHSY, CDR2 SAAADI. V gave up 2 bases and J gave up 4 bases, with 12 bases separating them.

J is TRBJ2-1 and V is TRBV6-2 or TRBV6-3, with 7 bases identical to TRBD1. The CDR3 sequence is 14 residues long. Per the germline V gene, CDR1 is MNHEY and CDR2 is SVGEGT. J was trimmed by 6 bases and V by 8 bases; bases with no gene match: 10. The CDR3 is CASGDLYRGNEQFF. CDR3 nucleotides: TGTGCCAGCGGAGACCTTTACAGGGGCAATGAGCAGTTCTTC.

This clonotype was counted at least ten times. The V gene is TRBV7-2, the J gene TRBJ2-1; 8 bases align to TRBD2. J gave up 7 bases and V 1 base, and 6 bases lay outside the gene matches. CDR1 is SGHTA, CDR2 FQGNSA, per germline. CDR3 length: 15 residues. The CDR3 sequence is CASSLVGGAFNEQFF. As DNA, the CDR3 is TGTGCCAGCAGCTTAGTCGGGGGGGCCTTTAATGAGCAGTTCTTC. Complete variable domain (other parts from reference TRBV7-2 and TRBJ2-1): GAGVSQSPSNKVTEKGKDVELRCDPISGHTALYWYRQSLGQGLEFLIYFQGNSAPDKSGLPSDRFSAERTGGSVSTLTIQRTQQEDSAVYLCASSLVGGAFNEQFFGPGTRLTVL.

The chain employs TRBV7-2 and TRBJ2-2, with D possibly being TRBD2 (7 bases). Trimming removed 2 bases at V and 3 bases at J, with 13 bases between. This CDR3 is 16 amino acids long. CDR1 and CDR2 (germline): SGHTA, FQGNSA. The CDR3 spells CASSLRQGRDTGELFF. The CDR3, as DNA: TGTGCCAGCAGCTTAAGGCAGGGGAGGGACACCGGGGAGCTGTTTTTT.

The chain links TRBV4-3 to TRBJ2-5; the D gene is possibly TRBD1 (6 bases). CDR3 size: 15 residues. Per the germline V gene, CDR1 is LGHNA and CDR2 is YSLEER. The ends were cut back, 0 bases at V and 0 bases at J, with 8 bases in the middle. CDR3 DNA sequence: TGCGCCAGCAGCCAAGATTACAGGGACCAAGAGACCCAGTACTTC. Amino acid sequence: CASSQDYRDQETQYF.

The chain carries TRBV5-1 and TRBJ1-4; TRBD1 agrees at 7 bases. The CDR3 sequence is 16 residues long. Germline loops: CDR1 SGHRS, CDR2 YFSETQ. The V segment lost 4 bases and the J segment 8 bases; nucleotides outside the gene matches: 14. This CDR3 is CASSISFNGQAEKLFF. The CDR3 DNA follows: TGCGCCAGCAGCATCTCCTTTAATGGACAGGCCGAAAAACTGTTTTTT.

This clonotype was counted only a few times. CDR3 loop: CASSHHSWENNEKLFF. CDR3 DNA: TGTGCCAGCAGCCACCACAGTTGGGAAAATAATGAAAAACTGTTTTTT. The V call is TRBV7-2, the J call TRBJ1-4; the D is unclear. CDR1 is SGHTA, CDR2 FQGNSA, per germline. This CDR3 contains 16 residues. The V gene lost 5 bases and the J gene lost 4 bases, with 17 bases spanning the gap.

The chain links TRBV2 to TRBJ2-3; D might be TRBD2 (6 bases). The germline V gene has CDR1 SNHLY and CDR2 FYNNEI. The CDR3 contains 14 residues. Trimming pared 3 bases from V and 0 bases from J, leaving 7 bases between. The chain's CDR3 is CASSEGTSTDTQYF. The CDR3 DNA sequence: TGTGCCAGCAGTGAGGGGACTAGCACAGATACGCAGTATTTT.